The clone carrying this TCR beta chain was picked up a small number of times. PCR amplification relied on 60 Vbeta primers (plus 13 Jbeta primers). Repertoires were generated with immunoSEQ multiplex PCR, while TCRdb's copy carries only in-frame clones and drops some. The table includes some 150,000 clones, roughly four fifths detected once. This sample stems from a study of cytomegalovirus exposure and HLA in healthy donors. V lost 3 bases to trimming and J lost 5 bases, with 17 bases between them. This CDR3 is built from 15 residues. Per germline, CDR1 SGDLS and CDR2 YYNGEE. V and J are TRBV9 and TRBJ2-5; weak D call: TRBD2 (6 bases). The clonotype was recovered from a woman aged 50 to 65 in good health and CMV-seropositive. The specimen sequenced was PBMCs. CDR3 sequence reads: CASSAFTSTGETQYF. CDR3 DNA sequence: TGTGCCAGCAGCGCGTTTACTAGCACGGGTGAGACCCAGTACTTC.